These 18 T cell receptor beta chains were all obtained from the same sample, sequenced in a study of shared clonotypes between healthy human individuals. Sequenced by immunoSEQ multiplex PCR; TCRdb stores in-frame clones only, minus some. The sample holds 980,000 or so clones, over 75% seen once. Sequenced material: memory CD4+ T cells sorted from blood. This sample's subset: CD45RA-negative fraction. These receptors were obtained from a man between 18 and 29 years old in good health.

For the CDR3, the DNA is TGTGCCAGCAGTTACGAAAAGTGGGTCGGAAACACTGAAGCTTTCTTT. Translation gives CASSYEKWVGNTEAFF. This chain joins TRBV6-6 and TRBJ1-1; D is ambiguous. This CDR3 spans 16 amino acids. Trimming took off 2 bases at V and 2 bases at J, with 15 bases between the two ends. Germline V gene data show CDR1 as MNHNY and CDR2 as SVGAGI (reference sequence).

The chain links TRBV9 to TRBJ2-5, with 8 bases fitting TRBD2. CDR3 length: 16 amino acids. CDR1 and CDR2 (germline): SGDLS, YYNGEE. The V segment lost 0 bases and the J segment 2 bases; nucleotides outside the gene matches: 6. CDR3 DNA sequence: TGTGCCAGCAGCGTAGGGGCTAGCGGGTGGCAAGAGACCCAGTACTTC. Its protein product is CASSVGASGWQETQYF.

Turning to this clone: This CDR3 is also generated by other DNA sequences in the sample. The V and J genes are TRBV5-4 and TRBJ2-3; weak D call: TRBD1 (6 bases). The CDR3 sequence is 13 residues long. Trimming removed 4 bases at V and 3 bases at J, with 9 bases between. CDR1 is SGHNT, CDR2 YYREEE, per germline (reference sequence). The CDR3 spells CASSLGGTDTQYF. For the CDR3, the DNA is TGTGCCAGCAGCCTAGGGGGTACAGATACGCAGTATTTT.

The chain employs TRBV18 and TRBJ1-1, with a weak D call TRBD1 (5 bases). Trimming took 0 bases from V and 0 from J, leaving 11 bases between them. Germline CDR1 and CDR2: KGHSH and LQKENI. The CDR3 runs to 16 residues. The CDR3 is CASSPPGGAVNTEAFF. The CDR3 DNA reads TGTGCCAGCTCACCACCGGGCGGGGCCGTGAACACTGAAGCTTTCTTT.

With respect to this clone: It may be a read error: a sequence one base away is much more abundant. This chain uses TRBV10-1 with TRBJ1-2; D not certain. The V gene's germline CDR1 is WNHNN and CDR2 SYGVQD (reference sequence). Trimming cost V 7 bases and J 4 bases, with 16 bases left between them. The CDR3 runs 14 residues. CDR3 loop: CASITSLDTYGYTF. In DNA, the CDR3 is TGCGCCAGCATTACATCGCTCGACACCTATGGCTACACCTTC.

This chain connects TRBV5-1 to TRBJ2-7; 7 positions agree with TRBD2. Germline lookup yields CDR1 SGHRS and CDR2 YFSETQ. This CDR3 has 16 residues. V lost 0 bases to trimming and J lost 0 bases; unmatched junction nucleotides: 6. This CDR3 is CASSLAGRGTSYEQYF. CDR3 DNA: TGCGCCAGCAGCTTGGCCGGGCGGGGGACCTCCTACGAGCAGTACTTC.

The chain uses TRBV30 and TRBJ2-7; the match to TRBD1 covers 9 bases. The ends lost 5 bases at V and 6 bases at J; junction bases unmatched: 5. The germline CDR1 and CDR2 sequences are GTSNPN and SVGIG (reference sequence). The CDR3 spans 12 residues. DNA of the CDR3: TGTGCCTGGGCGGGACAGGGAGGCGAGCAGTACTTC. Encoded protein: CAWAGQGGEQYF.

Written as DNA, the CDR3 is TGTGCCAGCAGCTCTACCCATACAGGGGGTCTATATACGCAGTATTTT. The encoded protein is CASSSTHTGGLYTQYF. V usage is TRBV7-9 and J usage is TRBJ2-3, with TRBD1 matching over 8 bases. Germline-derived CDR1 and CDR2 are SEHNR and FQNEAQ (reference sequence). V trimming: 4 bases; J trimming: 7 bases; junction bases outside the gene matches: 13. The CDR3 totals 16 residues.

There are a few counts of this clone. The rearrangement uses TRBV5-5 and TRBJ1-1; D call uncertain. CDR1 and CDR2 from the germline V gene are SGHKS and YYEKEE (reference sequence). The CDR3 totals 14 residues. The V gene lost 0 bases and the J gene lost 0 bases, with 6 bases spanning the gap. The CDR3 is CASSLGTLNTEAFF. CDR3 in DNA: TGTGCCAGCAGCTTGGGAACACTGAACACTGAAGCTTTCTTT. Filled out from reference TRBV5-5 and TRBJ1-1, the complete variable domain reads DAGVTQSPTHLIKTRGQQVTLRCSPISGHKSVSWYQQVLGQGPQFIFQYYEKEERGRGNFPDRFSARQFPNYSSELNVNALLLGDSALYLCASSLGTLNTEAFFGQGTRLTVV.

In this sample, this clone turned up many times. Other DNA sequences in the sample encode the same CDR3. This rearrangement joins TRBV5-4 to TRBJ1-2, with D tentatively TRBD1 (5 bases). The CDR3 loop spans 12 amino acids. V dropped 4 bases and J dropped 5 bases, with 9 bases sitting between them. Germline assignment: CDR1 SGHNT and CDR2 YYREEE (reference sequence). In DNA, the CDR3 is TGTGCCAGCAGCGTTGACAGTTATGGCTACACCTTC. The encoded protein is CASSVDSYGYTF.

The chain has TRBV30 and TRBJ1-1; D gene ambiguous. The V end was cut by 4 bases, the J end by 1 base, with 16 bases between. The CDR3 is made up of 15 amino acids. CDR1 and CDR2 from the germline V gene are GTSNPN and SVGIG (reference sequence). CDR3 DNA sequence: TGTGCCTGGAAGTACACGGCCACAGCGAACACTGAAGCTTTCTTT. Protein sequence: CAWKYTATANTEAFF.

The chain carries TRBV10-3 and TRBJ1-1, with 7 bases that match TRBD1. This CDR3 contains 13 residues. Germline V lookup: CDR1 ENHRY, CDR2 SYGVKD. With 10 bases clipped from V and 3 bases from J, the junction kept 8 bases outside the gene matches. In DNA form, the CDR3 reads TGTGCCACCCTACAGGGGCGTCACACTGAAGCTTTCTTT. Residues: CATLQGRHTEAFF.

The rearrangement joins TRBV6-1 to TRBJ2-7, with D unresolved. The V end lost 6 bases, the J end lost 6 bases, and 12 bases lay between the germline ends. This CDR3 contains 12 residues. The germline gives CDR1 MNHNS, CDR2 SASEGT. The CDR3 loop reads CASRASPIEQYF. In nucleotides, the CDR3 is TGTGCCAGCAGAGCCTCTCCCATCGAGCAGTACTTC.

As concerns this clone: The same CDR3 can be traced to other DNA sequences in this sample. This rearrangement joins TRBV2 to TRBJ2-7; no firm D call. The CDR3 sequence is 11 residues long. Trimming took off 3 bases at V and 4 bases at J, with 4 bases between the two ends. The germline gives CDR1 SNHLY, CDR2 FYNNEI. The CDR3: CASSDRYEQYF. The CDR3 DNA is TGTGCCAGCAGTGATAGATACGAGCAGTACTTC.

This clone turned up a few times. J is TRBJ2-3 and V is TRBV5-1; 13 bases agree with TRBD2. Germline trimming cut 4 bases from V and 0 bases from J; bases unmatched to any gene: 8. This CDR3 spans 18 amino acids. Germline CDR1 reads SGHRS; CDR2 reads YFSETQ. Here the CDR3 reads CASSATSGGALSTDTQYF. The CDR3 DNA sequence: TGCGCCAGCAGCGCAACTAGCGGGGGGGCGCTTAGCACAGATACGCAGTATTTT.

CDR3 sequence (DNA): TGCAGCGTTGAAGAGGGGCAGAACACTGAAGCTTTCTTT. Translating it yields CSVEEGQNTEAFF. The J gene is TRBJ1-1, the V gene TRBV29-1; tentatively, D is TRBD1 (5 bases). The V end was cut by 0 bases, the J end by 1 base, with 6 bases between. Germline V CDR1 and CDR2: SQVTM, ANQGSEA. The CDR3 spans 13 residues.

The V and J genes are TRBV4-1 and TRBJ1-5; 7 nucleotides match TRBD1. V was clipped by 4 bases and J by 4 bases; unmatched bases: 7. Per the germline V gene, CDR1 is MGHRA and CDR2 is YSYEKL. This CDR3 has 15 amino acids. The CDR3 spells CASSRDGTDNQPQHF. The CDR3 DNA sequence: TGCGCCAGCAGCCGAGACGGGACAGATAATCAGCCCCAGCATTTT.

This clone was counted many times. This CDR3 is also generated by other DNA sequences in the sample. The rearrangement uses TRBV18 and TRBJ1-1; D may be TRBD1 (6 bases). Trimming removed 5 bases from V and 1 base from J, with 8 bases in between. Germline loops: CDR1 KGHSH, CDR2 LQKENI. This CDR3 region has 13 residues. CDR3: CASSTGRNTEAFF. For the CDR3, the DNA is TGTGCCAGCTCAACAGGGAGGAACACTGAAGCTTTCTTT.